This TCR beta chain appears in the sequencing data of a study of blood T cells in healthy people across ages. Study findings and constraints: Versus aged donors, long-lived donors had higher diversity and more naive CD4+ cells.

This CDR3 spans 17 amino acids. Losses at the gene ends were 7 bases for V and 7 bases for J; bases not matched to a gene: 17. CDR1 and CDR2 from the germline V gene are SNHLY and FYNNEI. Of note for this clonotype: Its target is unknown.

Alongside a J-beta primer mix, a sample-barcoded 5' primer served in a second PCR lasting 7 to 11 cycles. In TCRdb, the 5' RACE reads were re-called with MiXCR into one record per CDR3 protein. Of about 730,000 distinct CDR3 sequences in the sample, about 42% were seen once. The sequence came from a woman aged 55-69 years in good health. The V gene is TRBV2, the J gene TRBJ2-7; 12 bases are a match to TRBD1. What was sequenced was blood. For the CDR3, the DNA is TGTGCCAGCAAAGGGACAGGGGGCACCCACCCTCTAGGGGAGCAGTACTTC. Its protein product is CASKGTGGTHPLGEQYF.